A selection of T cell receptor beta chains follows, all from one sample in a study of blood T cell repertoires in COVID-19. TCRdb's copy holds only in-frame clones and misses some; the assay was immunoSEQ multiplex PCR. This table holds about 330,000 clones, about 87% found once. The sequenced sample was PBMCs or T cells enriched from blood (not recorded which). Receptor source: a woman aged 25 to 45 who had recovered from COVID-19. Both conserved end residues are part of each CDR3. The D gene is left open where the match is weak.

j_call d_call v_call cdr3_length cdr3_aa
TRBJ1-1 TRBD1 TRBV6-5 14 CASSYLQGYTEAFF
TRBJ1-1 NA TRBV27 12 CASSPRGTEAFF
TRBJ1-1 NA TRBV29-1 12 CSVGPGGTEAFF
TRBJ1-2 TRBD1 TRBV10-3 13 CAISTDRADGYTF
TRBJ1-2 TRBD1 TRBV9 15 CASSVWDRDLDGYTF
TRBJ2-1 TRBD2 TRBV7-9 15 CASSNPAGVAYEQFF
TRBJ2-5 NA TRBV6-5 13 CASRSGVRETQYF
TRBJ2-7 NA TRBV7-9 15 CASSLPEGARYEQYF
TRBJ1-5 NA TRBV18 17 CASSQLPGGGGNQPQHF
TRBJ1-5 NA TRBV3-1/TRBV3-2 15 CASSHRAGTNQPQHF
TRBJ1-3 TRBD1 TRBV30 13 CAWLQGSGNTIYF
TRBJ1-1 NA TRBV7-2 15 CASSLASRANTEAFF
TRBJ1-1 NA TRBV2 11 CAAALETEAFF
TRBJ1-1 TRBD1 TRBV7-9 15 CASSLRDRGYTEAFF
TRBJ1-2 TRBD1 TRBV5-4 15 CASSFGQGLGYGYTF
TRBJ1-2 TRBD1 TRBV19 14 CASSIATGGYGYTF
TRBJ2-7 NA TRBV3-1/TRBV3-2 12 CASSHLQGEQYF
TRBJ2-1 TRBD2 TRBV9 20 CASSLSVGTSGGGPYNEQFF
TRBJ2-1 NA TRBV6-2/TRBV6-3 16 CASSYIAERYYNEQFF
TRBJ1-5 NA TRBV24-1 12 CATSEQNQPQHF
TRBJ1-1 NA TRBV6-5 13 CASRRTVNTEAFF
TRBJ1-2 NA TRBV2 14 CASSEGQGNYGYTF
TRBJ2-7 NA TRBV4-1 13 CASSQDRAYEQYF
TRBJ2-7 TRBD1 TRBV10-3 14 CAISVRDSSYEQYF
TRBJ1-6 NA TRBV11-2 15 CASSSAGLRNSPLHF
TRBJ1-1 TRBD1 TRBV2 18 CASSERTGVLGRWTEAFF
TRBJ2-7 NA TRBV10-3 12 CASRHGGYEQYF
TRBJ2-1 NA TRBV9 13 CASSVTSYNEQFF
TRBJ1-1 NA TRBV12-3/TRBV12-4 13 CASSFRGGGVAFF
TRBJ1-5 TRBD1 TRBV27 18 CASSSRGWNLNSNQPQHF
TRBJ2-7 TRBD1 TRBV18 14 CASTRQGMVNEQYF
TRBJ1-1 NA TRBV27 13 CASSLLAGWSAFF
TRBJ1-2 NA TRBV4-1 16 CASSQGQGGTNYGYTF
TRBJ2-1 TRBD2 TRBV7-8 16 CASSSSAGITYNEQFF
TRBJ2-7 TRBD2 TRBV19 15 CASSPLAGGTDEQYF
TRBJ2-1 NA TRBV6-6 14 CASSYELGSFEQFF
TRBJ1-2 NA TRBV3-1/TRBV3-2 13 CASSPLAQGGYTF
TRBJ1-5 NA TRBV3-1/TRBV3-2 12 CASSQTGQPQHF
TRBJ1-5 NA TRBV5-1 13 CASSFTGNQPQHF
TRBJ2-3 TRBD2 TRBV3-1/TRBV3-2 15 CASSLAGRFTDTQYF
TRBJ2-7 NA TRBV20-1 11 CSASQGGEQYF
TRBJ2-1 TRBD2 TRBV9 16 CASSAPRKAGHNEQFF
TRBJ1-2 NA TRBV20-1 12 CSASGENYGYTF
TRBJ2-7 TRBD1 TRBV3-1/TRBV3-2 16 CASSPERTGSSYEQYF
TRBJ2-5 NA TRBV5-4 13 CASSLGQGPTWDF